This entry lists 32 T cell receptor beta chains sequenced from one sample in a study of T cell repertoires in cytomegalovirus infection. These receptors' targets are unknown. TCRdb reprocessed the reads via MiXCR and lists one record per CDR3 protein. The profile shows 450,000 to 600,000 distinct CDR3 sequences, about 33% of them singletons. The sequencing here drew on cultured PBMCs, taken from culture after CMV antigen stimulation. The receptors stem from a human donor in good health (CMV status not recorded). Some clones in this sample may be carry-over from other donors' samples.

The chain is built from TRBV20-1 and TRBJ1-5, with 7 bases lining up with TRBD1. The CDR3 has 14 amino acids. The germline V gene has CDR1 DFQATT and CDR2 SNEGSKA (reference sequence). The ends lost 4 bases at V and 12 bases at J; junction bases unmatched: 15. CDR3 residues: CSAIRRPGGSLQHF. In DNA, the CDR3 is TGCAGTGCTATCAGGAGGCCAGGGGGATCACTCCAGCATTTT.

This clonotype was observed a few times. The rearrangement joins TRBV4-1 to TRBJ2-4, with TRBD2 as a possible D gene (5 bases). The length of the CDR3 is 15 residues. Trimming shortened V by 0 bases and J by 0 bases, and 6 bases separated the two germline ends. CDR1 and CDR2 from the germline V gene are MGHRA and YSYEKL. In DNA form, the CDR3 reads TGCGCCAGCAGCCAAGACGGACTAGCCAAAAACATTCAGTACTTC. This translates into CASSQDGLAKNIQYF.

The rearrangement joins TRBV7-2 to TRBJ2-3; no clear D. CDR3 length equals 12 residues. V gave up 6 bases and J gave up 1 base, with 5 bases separating them. Germline V gene sequence: CDR1 SGHTA, CDR2 FQGNSA. For the CDR3, the DNA is TGTGCCAGCAGACACGGCACAGATACGCAGTATTTT. This gives the protein CASRHGTDTQYF.

As concerns this clonotype: At one boundary the junction diverges from the germline segment, which might be a read error. The J gene is TRBJ2-3, the V gene TRBV7-3; D unclear. Germline lookup yields CDR1 SGHTA and CDR2 FQGTGA. The CDR3 covers 13 residues. In DNA, the CDR3 is TGTGCCAACAGCTTCGACGGGACAGATACGCAGTATTTT. Translation gives CANSFDGTDTQYF.

In regard to this clonotype: The CDR3 carries no conserved terminal phenylalanine or tryptophan, so it likely arises from a read error. The rearrangement links TRBV7-2 to TRBJ2-2; tentatively, D is TRBD1 (5 bases). Germline V gene data show CDR1 as SGHTA and CDR2 as FQGNSA. Trimming shortened V by 5 bases and J by 0 bases, and 7 bases separated the two germline ends. CDR3 length equals 14 residues. The DNA for the CDR3 is TGTGCCAGCAGCCCGGACACGAACACCGGGGAGCTGTTTCTT. Encoded protein: CASSPDTNTGELFL.

This clonotype showed up just once. The chain has TRBV5-4 and TRBJ2-1; TRBD2 agrees at 11 bases. CDR1 and CDR2 from the germline V gene are SGHNT and YYREEE (reference sequence). After removal of 5 bases from V and 4 bases from J, the junction contained 5 bases not matched to a gene. The CDR3 covers 15 residues. The CDR3 DNA reads TGTGCCAGCAGAAAGACTAGCGGGACTTACAATGAGCAGTTCTTC. Amino acids: CASRKTSGTYNEQFF.

This clonotype is labeled as medium-sized (0.01 to 0.1%). The chain recombines TRBV12-3 or TRBV12-4 with TRBJ1-1; D is ambiguous. V was clipped by 3 bases and J by 4 bases, with 3 bases between them. This CDR3 has 11 residues. This CDR3 is CASSFVTEAFF. CDR3 in DNA: TGTGCCAGCAGTTTCGTCACTGAAGCTTTCTTT.

The chain combines TRBV12-3 or TRBV12-4 with TRBJ1-3; D is unclear. The CDR3 spans 15 residues. V was cut by 6 bases and J by 5 bases, with 17 bases left in between. CDR3 protein: CASSPRRVDRNTIYF. CDR3 nucleotides: TGTGCCAGCAGCCCGAGGAGGGTAGACAGAAACACCATATATTTT.

V and J are TRBV6-5 and TRBJ2-5, with 10 bases that match TRBD2. The CDR3 loop spans 17 amino acids. Per the germline V gene, CDR1 is MNHEY and CDR2 is SVGAGI. V shed 0 bases and J 9 bases; nucleotides not matched to a gene: 13. Here the CDR3 reads CASSYSKLAGIKRPQYF. The CDR3 DNA is TGTGCCAGCAGTTACTCGAAACTAGCGGGAATCAAGCGGCCCCAGTACTTC.

The gene calls are TRBV19 and TRBJ2-2, with 10 bases matching TRBD1. Per the germline V gene, CDR1 is LNHDA and CDR2 is SQIVND (reference sequence). The V and J ends lost 6 bases and 4 bases, in that order; junction bases with no gene match: 2. This CDR3 region has 14 residues. The CDR3 spells CASSRQGATGELFF. CDR3 sequence (DNA): TGTGCCAGTAGCCGACAGGGGGCCACCGGGGAGCTGTTTTTT.

This clonotype occurred a few times. The V call is TRBV7-2, the J call TRBJ1-5; possibly TRBD1 for D (5 bases). With 1 base removed from V and 4 bases from J, the gap between germline ends came to 11 bases. Germline CDR1 is SGHTA and CDR2 is FQGNSA. The CDR3 runs to 15 residues. For the CDR3, the DNA is TGTGCCAGCAGCTTAGGCCGGAGGGGTAATCAGCCCCAGCATTTT. Translated: CASSLGRRGNQPQHF.

This clonotype was seen more than once but under ten times. This chain links TRBV6-2 or TRBV6-3 with TRBJ2-1; TRBD1 aligns across 10 bases. Unmatched junction bases numbered 11, after V lost 7 bases and J lost 5 bases. The CDR3 has 16 residues. Germline V gene sequence: CDR1 MNHEY, CDR2 SVGEGT. CDR3 loop: CASIDSGQGINNEQFF. CDR3 DNA: TGTGCCAGCATCGACTCGGGACAGGGGATAAACAATGAGCAGTTCTTC.

The chain joins TRBV6-2 or TRBV6-3 to TRBJ2-1; TRBD2 aligns across 12 bases. CDR1 MNHEY and CDR2 SVGEGT come from the germline V gene. This CDR3 region has 14 residues. V shed 7 bases and J 4 bases; nucleotides not matched to a gene: 2. This CDR3 reads CASTLAGGYNEQFF. Here the CDR3 DNA reads TGTGCCAGCACTCTAGCGGGAGGGTACAATGAGCAGTTCTTC.

This clonotype was detected only a few times. CDR3 sequence: CATFDYGGGPLDGYTF. The CDR3 DNA sequence: TGTGCCACCTTCGACTACGGAGGAGGGCCGTTAGATGGCTACACCTTC. The chain links TRBV15 to TRBJ1-2, with D unresolved. Trimming removed 8 bases at V and 6 bases at J, with 25 bases between. This CDR3 contains 16 residues. Germline V lookup: CDR1 LNHNV, CDR2 YYDKDF (reference sequence).

This clonotype was seen a few times. J is TRBJ2-1 and V is TRBV10-2; the match to TRBD2 covers 10 bases. There are 16 residues in the CDR3. Unmatched junction bases numbered 6, after V lost 4 bases and J lost 3 bases. Per the germline V gene, CDR1 is WSHSY and CDR2 is SAAADI. CDR3 nucleotide sequence: TGCGCCAGCAGTGGAATAGCGGGAGGCATCTACAATGAGCAGTTCTTC. Its translation is CASSGIAGGIYNEQFF.

The chain employs TRBV2 and TRBJ2-1, with 11 positions matching TRBD2. Trimming at V came to 4 bases and at J to 7 bases, leaving 9 bases not matched to a gene. This CDR3 region has 16 residues. Per the germline V gene, CDR1 is SNHLY and CDR2 is FYNNEI. CDR3 nucleotide sequence: TGTGCCAGCAGTGTCCGGACTAGCGGGTTTCTTAATGAGCAGTTCTTC. Encoded protein: CASSVRTSGFLNEQFF.

The J gene is TRBJ2-2, the V gene TRBV12-3 or TRBV12-4; 11 bases are shared with TRBD2. V lost 6 bases, J lost 6 bases, and 6 bases stayed unmatched. The CDR3 spans 15 residues. This chain's CDR3 is CASRTLAGGPGELFF. The CDR3, as DNA: TGTGCCAGCAGGACATTAGCGGGAGGGCCCGGGGAGCTGTTTTTT.

The V gene is TRBV19, the J gene TRBJ1-1; TRBD1 matches 7 bases. Germline V gene sequence: CDR1 LNHDA, CDR2 SQIVND (reference sequence). J lost 0 bases, V lost 4 bases, and 11 bases had no gene match. This CDR3 is built from 17 residues. The CDR3 region has the DNA TGTGCCAGTAGTACAACCTCCGGGACAGAAATGAACACTGAAGCTTTCTTT. This encodes CASSTTSGTEMNTEAFF.

V usage is TRBV12-3 or TRBV12-4 and J usage is TRBJ1-1, with TRBD1 identical over 9 bases. J was trimmed by 4 bases and V by 5 bases; bases with no gene match: 8. The CDR3 covers 15 residues. This chain's CDR3 is CASSPIQGALTEAFF. In DNA, the CDR3 is TGTGCCAGCAGTCCCATACAGGGGGCTCTCACTGAAGCTTTCTTT.

This clonotype was counted a single time. The gene calls are TRBV29-1 and TRBJ2-5; possible D gene TRBD2, 6 bases. The V gene lost 7 bases and the J gene lost 2 bases, with 17 bases spanning the gap. The V gene's germline CDR1 is SQVTM and CDR2 ANQGSEA. The CDR3 runs to 14 residues. This CDR3 is CSAGSGGRQETQYF. In DNA, the CDR3 is TGCAGCGCCGGGAGTGGGGGTAGGCAAGAGACCCAGTACTTC.

This clonotype has more than one count but fewer than ten. The chain is built from TRBV15 and TRBJ1-4; D unresolved. Germline V lookup: CDR1 LNHNV, CDR2 YYDKDF (reference sequence). V was shortened by 3 bases and J by 7 bases, with 9 bases between the two germline ends. The CDR3 extends over 13 amino acids. CDR3 bases: TGTGCCACCAGCAGGTCAAAGCGTGAAAAACTGTTTTTT. This gives the protein CATSRSKREKLFF. The variable domain in full, completed from reference TRBV15 and TRBJ1-4, reads DAMVIQNPRYQVTQFGKPVTLSCSQTLNHNVMYWYQQKSSQAPKLLFHYYDKDFNNEADTPDNFQSRRPNTSFCFLDIRSPGLGDTAMYLCATSRSKREKLFFGSGTQLSVL.

The gene calls are TRBV4-1 and TRBJ2-1; TRBD2 agrees at 11 bases. V shed 3 bases, J shed 8 bases, and the junction held 9 bases outside the gene matches. CDR1 is MGHRA and CDR2 is YSYEKL in the germline V gene. The CDR3 totals 16 residues. The CDR3 DNA reads as TGCGCCAGCAGCCAGGTCCTAGCGGGAGGAGGAGATGAGCAGTTCTTC. It translates to CASSQVLAGGGDEQFF.

This clonotype was observed a single time. A much bigger clone sits one base away, suggesting this may be a read error. The CDR3 DNA sequence: TGTGCCAGCAGCTTAGGTACTAGCGGGAGGTACGTGCAGTACTTC. Translated, it gives CASSLGTSGRYVQYF. The rearrangement joins TRBV7-2 to TRBJ2-7; TRBD2 matches at 12 bases. The germline V gene encodes CDR1 SGHTA and CDR2 FQGNSA. The CDR3 totals 15 residues.

This clonotype has at least ten counts. This rearrangement joins TRBV7-8 to TRBJ2-3; tentatively, D is TRBD1 or TRBD2 (5 bases each). This CDR3 contains 16 residues. Per the germline V gene, CDR1 is SGHVS and CDR2 is FQNEAQ. V lost 1 base to trimming and J lost 4 bases, with 15 bases between them. DNA of the CDR3: TGTGCCAGCAGCTTAGTCGGGTTCTCGGGGCCAGATACGCAGTATTTT. Its protein is CASSLVGFSGPDTQYF.

The chain is built from TRBV7-9 and TRBJ2-3, with D maybe TRBD2 (7 bases). Deletions cut 5 bases from V and 6 bases from J, with 27 bases between. CDR3 length: 18 residues. CDR1 is SEHNR and CDR2 is FQNEAQ in the germline V gene (reference sequence). The chain's CDR3 is CASSAGDLSGRARDTQYF. The CDR3, as DNA: TGTGCCAGCAGCGCAGGGGATCTTAGCGGGCGGGCCAGGGATACGCAGTATTTT.

This clonotype showed up many times. The chain has TRBV7-2 and TRBJ1-2; 8 bases align to TRBD1. CDR1 SGHTA and CDR2 FQGNSA come from the germline V gene. This CDR3 is 16 amino acids long. Unmatched junction bases numbered 10, after V lost 4 bases and J lost 3 bases. This CDR3 is CASSSGVRGLDYGYTF. The CDR3 DNA reads as TGTGCCAGCAGCTCCGGTGTCAGGGGGCTGGACTATGGCTACACCTTC.

J is TRBJ2-1 and V is TRBV12-3 or TRBV12-4; D gene ambiguous. V was shortened by 5 bases and J by 1 base, with 12 bases between the two germline ends. The CDR3 has 15 amino acids. The CDR3 DNA reads as TGTGCCAGCAGTCCCCGACTGGGGTCCTACAATGAGCAGTTCTTC. As protein: CASSPRLGSYNEQFF.

V usage is TRBV29-1 and J usage is TRBJ2-3, with D perhaps TRBD2 (5 bases). Germline CDR1 reads SQVTM; CDR2 reads ANQGSEA. Between the trimmed V and J ends, which lost 4 bases and 8 bases, there was a span of 16 bases. CDR3 size: 13 residues. The CDR3 sequence is CSVGARGDGTQYF. For the CDR3, the DNA is TGCAGCGTTGGGGCCCGGGGAGATGGTACGCAGTATTTT.

The rearrangement joins TRBV7-2 to TRBJ2-5; 8 bases are shared with TRBD1. Trimming removed 3 bases from V and 5 bases from J; junction bases left unmatched: 8. CDR1 is SGHTA, CDR2 FQGNSA, per germline. This CDR3 spans 15 amino acids. CDR3 sequence reads: CASSFGTGYGETQYF. The CDR3 nucleotides read TGTGCCAGCAGCTTCGGGACAGGTTACGGTGAGACCCAGTACTTC.

This clonotype has a handful of counts. The gene calls are TRBV11-2 and TRBJ1-1; tentative D call: TRBD1 (5 bases). The germline V and J ends were trimmed by 0 bases and 7 bases, with 9 bases remaining between them. Germline values: CDR1 SGHAT, CDR2 FQNNGV. The CDR3 sequence is 13 residues long. The CDR3 spells CASSLEGTGEAFF. The CDR3 nucleotides read TGTGCCAGCAGCTTAGAAGGGACGGGTGAAGCTTTCTTT.

The chain has TRBV12-3 or TRBV12-4 and TRBJ2-1; D may be TRBD1 or TRBD2 (5 bases each). This CDR3 is 18 amino acids long. V gave up 6 bases and J gave up 1 base, with 22 bases separating them. The CDR3 spells CASRAGTLSPYSYNEQFF. The CDR3 region has the DNA TGTGCCAGCAGAGCAGGGACCCTGTCCCCCTATTCCTACAATGAGCAGTTCTTC.

This clonotype was seen a few times. The V call is TRBV7-8, the J call TRBJ2-4, with D hard to call. Per the germline V gene, CDR1 is SGHVS and CDR2 is FQNEAQ. Trimming removed 6 bases from V and 0 bases from J, with 15 bases in between. The CDR3 extends over 16 amino acids. The CDR3 region is CASSQYRFAAKNIQYF. The CDR3 DNA is TGTGCCAGCAGTCAATATCGATTTGCAGCCAAAAACATTCAGTACTTC.